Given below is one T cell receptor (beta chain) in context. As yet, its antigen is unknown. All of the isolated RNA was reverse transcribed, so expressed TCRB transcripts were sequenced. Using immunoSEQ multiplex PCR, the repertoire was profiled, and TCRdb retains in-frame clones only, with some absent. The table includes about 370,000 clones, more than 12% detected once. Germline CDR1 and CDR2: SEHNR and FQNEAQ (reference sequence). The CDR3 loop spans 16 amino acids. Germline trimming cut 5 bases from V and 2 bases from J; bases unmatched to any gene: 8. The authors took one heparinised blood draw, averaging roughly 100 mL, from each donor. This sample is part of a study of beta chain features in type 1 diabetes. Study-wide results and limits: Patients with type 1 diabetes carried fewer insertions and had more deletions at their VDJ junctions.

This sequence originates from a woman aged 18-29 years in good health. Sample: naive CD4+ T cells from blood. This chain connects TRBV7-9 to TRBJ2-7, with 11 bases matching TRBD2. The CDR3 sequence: CASSPLTSGSTYEQYF. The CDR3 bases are TGTGCCAGCAGCCCCCTTACTAGCGGGAGTACCTACGAGCAGTACTTC.